These T cell receptor beta chains were read from a single sample in a study of OX40 agonist ivuxolimab in advanced cancers. Clones were read by immunoSEQ multiplex PCR, and TCRdb kept only the in-frame ones, dropping some. Found here are approximately 13,000 clones, 84% of them singletons; the top ten hold 24%. This material consisted of CD4+ or CD8+ T cells sorted from blood, taken in a trial of the OX40 agonist ivuxolimab. The receptor set was obtained from an adult with an advanced solid tumor such as melanoma, head and neck, liver or kidney cancer. The CDR3 runs from the conserved cysteine through the conserved F or W. The order of the fields is V gene, clone size, J gene, D gene, CDR3 protein, CDR3 DNA. D genes are given only for firm matches. Where a row states a size, it is once, few, many or the class of an expanded clone; other rows omit it.

TRBV5-6	-	TRBJ2-7	-	CASSLIQNYEQYF	TGTGCCAGCAGCTTGATACAGAACTACGAGCAGTACTTC
TRBV5-4	-	TRBJ2-4	-	CASSLWDDIQYF	TGTGCCAGCAGTTTGTGGGATGACATTCAGTACTTC
TRBV7-9	-	TRBJ2-1	-	CASSQSSEQFF	TGTGCCAGCAGCCAGAGTTCTGAGCAGTTCTTC
TRBV4-1	-	TRBJ2-5	TRBD1	CASSQSTGPQETQYF	TGCGCCAGCAGCCAATCGACAGGGCCCCAAGAGACCCAGTACTTC
TRBV7-2	-	TRBJ1-5	-	CASSSPEWGNQPQHF	TGTGCCAGCAGCAGTCCAGAGTGGGGCAATCAGCCCCAGCATTTT
TRBV6-5	-	TRBJ1-4	-	CASSQPLGGKLFF	TGTGCCAGCAGTCAGCCTCTGGGCGGGAAACTGTTTTTT
TRBV4-1	-	TRBJ1-4	-	CASSQAVGGILFF	TGCGCCAGCAGCCAAGCGGTGGGGGGAATACTGTTTTTT
TRBV7-2	-	TRBJ1-4	-	CASSYTGLGEKLFF	TGTGCCAGCAGCTACACAGGGCTGGGAGAAAAACTGTTTTTT
TRBV7-9	-	TRBJ2-1	-	CASSIPGGYNEQFF	TGTGCCAGCAGCATACCCGGGGGCTACAATGAGCAGTTCTTC
TRBV7-8	few	TRBJ1-2	TRBD1	CASSLDPTGTYGYTF	TGTGCCAGCAGCTTAGACCCGACAGGGACCTATGGCTACACCTTC
TRBV10-3	-	TRBJ1-2	-	CAISELRGADYGYTF	TGTGCCATCAGTGAGCTCAGGGGCGCTGACTATGGCTACACCTTC
TRBV11-2	-	TRBJ2-5	-	CASSSLETQYF	TGTGCCAGCAGCTCCTTAGAGACCCAGTACTTC
TRBV9	few	TRBJ2-7	-	CASSSRSYEQYF	TGTGCCAGCAGCTCCCGCTCCTACGAGCAGTACTTC
TRBV11-2	-	TRBJ2-7	TRBD1	CASSHLNRGSYEQYF	TGTGCCAGCAGCCATCTTAACAGGGGGTCCTACGAGCAGTACTTC
TRBV4-1	-	TRBJ1-1	-	CASSQVVNTEAFF	TGCGCCAGCAGCCAAGTTGTGAACACTGAAGCTTTCTTT
TRBV11-2	-	TRBJ2-7	TRBD2	CASSIDPTSGTYEQYF	TGTGCCAGCAGCATCGACCCGACTAGCGGGACCTACGAGCAGTACTTC
TRBV10-3	-	TRBJ1-1	-	CAISEGTEAFF	TGTGCCATCAGTGAAGGGACTGAAGCTTTCTTT
TRBV6-1	-	TRBJ2-7	-	CASSEAEGGVGGQSYEQYF	TGTGCCAGCAGTGAAGCGGAGGGTGGGGTTGGCGGACAATCCTACGAGCAGTACTTC
TRBV29-1	once	TRBJ1-4	-	CRLPRRASEKLFF	TGCAGACTTCCCAGGAGGGCTAGTGAAAAACTGTTTTTT
TRBV9	-	TRBJ2-7	-	CASSVEGGETYEQYF	TGTGCCAGCAGCGTAGAGGGGGGGGAAACCTACGAGCAGTACTTC
TRBV4-1	-	TRBJ2-5	TRBD1	CASSQALGQGAQETQYF	TGCGCCAGCAGCCAAGCCCTGGGACAGGGGGCCCAAGAGACCCAGTACTTC
TRBV11-2	-	TRBJ2-7	-	CASSFVIYEQYF	TGTGCCAGCAGCTTCGTGATCTACGAGCAGTACTTC
TRBV28	-	TRBJ1-1	-	CASSFLGNTAEAFF	TGTGCCAGTTCCTTTCTGGGCAATACGGCTGAAGCTTTCTTT
TRBV29-1	-	TRBJ2-7	-	CSVGQSSYEQYF	TGCAGCGTTGGACAGAGTTCCTACGAGCAGTACTTC
TRBV11-2	-	TRBJ2-7	TRBD2	CASSKGLAGGLSYEQYF	TGTGCCAGCAGCAAAGGACTAGCGGGGGGTCTTTCCTACGAGCAGTACTTC
TRBV29-1	-	TRBJ1-2	-	CSVDYGEGNYGYTF	TGCAGCGTTGACTACGGGGAGGGGAACTATGGCTACACCTTC
TRBV5-4	-	TRBJ1-1	-	CASSFPTNTEAFF	TGTGCCAGCAGCTTCCCGACGAACACTGAAGCTTTCTTT
TRBV6-4	few	TRBJ2-1	TRBD2	CASSPMGGGYNEQFF	TGTGCCAGCAGTCCCATGGGGGGGGGATACAATGAGCAGTTCTTC
TRBV6-6	-	TRBJ2-7	TRBD1	CASTDRGLSSSYEQYF	TGTGCCAGCACGGACAGGGGACTCTCTTCCTCCTACGAGCAGTACTTC
TRBV6-5	-	TRBJ2-3	-	CASRTGLNFWDTQYF	TGTGCCAGCCGCACCGGACTGAACTTTTGGGATACGCAGTATTTT
TRBV16	-	TRBJ2-3	-	CASSQLATTDTQYF	TGTGCCAGCAGCCAACTAGCGACCACAGATACGCAGTATTTT
TRBV7-6	-	TRBJ1-2	TRBD1	CASRTGIHYTF	TGTGCCAGCAGGACAGGGATTCACTACACCTTC
TRBV9	-	TRBJ2-2	TRBD1	CASDRGPGELFF	TGTGCCAGCGACAGGGGCCCCGGGGAGCTGTTTTTT
TRBV5-5	-	TRBJ1-2	-	CASSLGWNDYGYTF	TGTGCCAGCAGCTTGGGATGGAACGACTATGGCTACACCTTC
TRBV5-1	-	TRBJ2-7	-	CASSLDSGYEQYF	TGCGCCAGCAGCTTGGACAGTGGCTACGAGCAGTACTTC
TRBV27	-	TRBJ2-3	-	CASSSASTDTQYF	TGTGCCAGCAGTAGCGCGAGCACAGATACGCAGTATTTT
TRBV25-1	-	TRBJ1-4	TRBD1	CASSEATGLEEKLFF	TGTGCCAGCAGTGAAGCGACAGGGTTAGAGGAAAAACTGTTTTTT
TRBV7-9	-	TRBJ2-7	-	CASSSTRSDSGFHEQYF	TGTGCCAGCAGCTCCACCCGCTCGGACTCGGGGTTCCACGAGCAGTACTTC
TRBV5-1	-	TRBJ2-1	TRBD2	CASSSGLAGGLGNEQFF	TGCGCCAGCAGCTCAGGACTAGCGGGGGGGCTGGGAAATGAGCAGTTCTTC
TRBV7-6	-	TRBJ2-7	-	CASSSRTGFSNEQYF	TGTGCCAGCAGCTCACGAACAGGGTTCAGCAACGAGCAGTACTTC
TRBV7-8	large	TRBJ2-7	-	CASSPYSGTSYEQYF	TGTGCCAGCAGCCCCTATAGCGGTACCTCCTACGAGCAGTACTTC
TRBV7-9	-	TRBJ1-1	-	CASSSPLNTEAFF	TGTGCCAGCAGCTCCCCCCTGAACACTGAAGCTTTCTTT
TRBV7-9	-	TRBJ2-1	-	CASSGGLYNEQFF	TGTGCCAGCAGCGGGGGACTGTACAATGAGCAGTTCTTC
TRBV28	-	TRBJ1-3	-	CASSPLGTGNTIYF	TGTGCCAGCAGTCCCTTAGGGACTGGAAACACCATATATTTT
TRBV27	-	TRBJ2-3	-	CASSLIGVDTQYF	TGTGCCAGCAGTTTAATCGGGGTAGATACGCAGTATTTT
TRBV2	-	TRBJ2-3	TRBD1	CASSEVRDSMTDTDTQYF	TGTGCCAGCAGTGAAGTTCGGGACAGCATGACAGACACAGATACGCAGTATTTT
TRBV6-5	-	TRBJ1-1	-	CASSPHLDTNTEAFF	TGTGCCAGCAGTCCTCACCTGGACACGAACACTGAAGCTTTCTTT
TRBV30	-	TRBJ2-2	-	CAWKDTGELFF	TGTGCCTGGAAGGACACCGGGGAGCTGTTTTTT
TRBV28	-	TRBJ1-5	-	CASSPPLAGSNQPQHF	TGTGCCAGCAGCCCCCCTCTCGCAGGTAGCAATCAGCCCCAGCATTTT
TRBV10-3	-	TRBJ1-2	-	CAISETLTGYGYTF	TGTGCCATCAGTGAGACCCTGACAGGCTATGGCTACACCTTC